This is a list of T cell receptor beta chains from one sample in a study of T cells in Graves' hyperthyroidism and ophthalmopathy. TCRdb called the multiplex PCR reads again in MiXCR, with one record for every CDR3 protein. The sample comprises 750,000 to 950,000 distinct CDR3 sequences, over 35% of which are singletons, and over 8% rests with the top ten. The sample taken for sequencing was blood. The source is a man aged 18-30 years with Graves' hyperthyroidism. CDR3s include the opening cysteine and the closing phenylalanine or tryptophan. The order of the fields is CDR3 DNA, CDR3 protein, D gene, clone size, V gene, J gene. A D gene is named only where the DNA matches it firmly. Clone size is given for some rows only: seen once, a few or many times, or a class if the clone is expanded.

DNA: TGTGCCATCAGTGGAGGGGGCAACACCGGGGAGCTGTTTTTT
CDR3: CAISGGGNTGELFF
D: TRBD1
size: many
V: TRBV10-3
J: TRBJ2-2

DNA: TGTGCCAGCAGCTTTCTACCCGGGGCCGCAGGTCGCGAGCAGTACTTC
CDR3: CASSFLPGAAGREQYF
D: .
size: .
V: TRBV7-9
J: TRBJ2-7

DNA: TGTGCCAGCAGTTATTACGGCGGGAGGACGGAGACCCAGTACTTC
CDR3: CASSYYGGRTETQYF
D: TRBD2
size: .
V: TRBV6-5
J: TRBJ2-5

DNA: TGTGCCAGCAGCTCCGGAGGGTTTGGCGAGCAGTACTTC
CDR3: CASSSGGFGEQYF
D: .
size: many
V: TRBV7-9
J: TRBJ2-7

DNA: TGTGCCAGCCTGCGGGGTGAGCAGTACTTC
CDR3: CASLRGEQYF
D: .
size: many
V: TRBV2
J: TRBJ2-7

DNA: TGCAGCTCCCCCGAGACAGGGTGGTTCGGCTACACCTTC
CDR3: CSSPETGWFGYTF
D: TRBD1
size: .
V: TRBV29-1
J: TRBJ1-2

DNA: TGTGCCAGCAGCAGAGCGGACAGCTCTGGAAACACCATATATTTT
CDR3: CASSRADSSGNTIYF
D: .
size: many
V: TRBV7-6
J: TRBJ1-3

DNA: TGTGCCAGCAGTTACTGGAGGGGGCACTACGAGCAGTACTTC
CDR3: CASSYWRGHYEQYF
D: .
size: few
V: TRBV6-5
J: TRBJ2-7

DNA: TGTGCCAGCAGTGCTAGGCGACGCGACACTGAAGCTTTCTTT
CDR3: CASSARRRDTEAFF
D: .
size: .
V: TRBV25-1
J: TRBJ1-1

DNA: TGTGCCAGCAGACCGAGACAGGGGTATGGCTACACCTTC
CDR3: CASRPRQGYGYTF
D: TRBD1
size: once
V: TRBV7-9
J: TRBJ1-2

DNA: TGTGCCAGCAGCCCCAAGGATCAGAGCTACGAGCAGTACTTC
CDR3: CASSPKDQSYEQYF
D: .
size: .
V: TRBV7-9
J: TRBJ2-7

DNA: TGTGCCAGCAGTTACTCGACAGGTGTTGACACTGAAGCTTTCTTT
CDR3: CASSYSTGVDTEAFF
D: .
size: .
V: TRBV6-6
J: TRBJ1-1

DNA: TGTGCCAGCAGTGAAGGTAGGACAGAAGCTTTCTTT
CDR3: CASSEGRTEAFF
D: .
size: many
V: TRBV2
J: TRBJ1-1

DNA: TGTGCCAGCAGGCCGGGTGGGGAGAACACTGAAGCTTTCTTT
CDR3: CASRPGGENTEAFF
D: .
size: many
V: TRBV7-8
J: TRBJ1-1

DNA: TGTGCCAGCAGTGCTGGGACAGGGCGCCCCTCTGGGGCCAACGTCCTGACTTTC
CDR3: CASSAGTGRPSGANVLTF
D: TRBD1
size: few
V: TRBV12-3/TRBV12-4
J: TRBJ2-6

DNA: TGTGCCATCAGTTTTGGGACAGACTATGGCTACACCTTC
CDR3: CAISFGTDYGYTF
D: TRBD1
size: many
V: TRBV10-3
J: TRBJ1-2

DNA: TGTGCCAGCAGCTTAGAGAGTAGACGACAGGGTACGAACACTGAAGCTTTCTTT
CDR3: CASSLESRRQGTNTEAFF
D: TRBD1
size: .
V: TRBV7-8
J: TRBJ1-1

DNA: TGTGCCAGTAGTATTTTCACAGATTCACCCCTCCACTTT
CDR3: CASSIFTDSPLHF
D: .
size: .
V: TRBV19
J: TRBJ1-6

DNA: TGTGCCAGCAGCGTAGAACAGGGGAGAGGTGAAAAACTGTTTTTT
CDR3: CASSVEQGRGEKLFF
D: TRBD1
size: many
V: TRBV9
J: TRBJ1-4

DNA: TGTGCCAGCAGCTTAGATGGGGGGGGTCAGCCCCAGCATTTT
CDR3: CASSLDGGGQPQHF
D: .
size: many
V: TRBV7-6
J: TRBJ1-5

DNA: TGTGCCAGCAGCACTGACAGATCGAACACTGAAGCTTTCTTT
CDR3: CASSTDRSNTEAFF
D: .
size: many
V: TRBV7-6
J: TRBJ1-1

DNA: TGTGCCAGCGAACTCAAAGGGGGAAATTCACCCCTCCACTTT
CDR3: CASELKGGNSPLHF
D: .
size: .
V: TRBV10-3
J: TRBJ1-6

DNA: TGTGCCACCAGCAGAGAACAGGGGGCCGGCACTGAAGCTTTCTTT
CDR3: CATSREQGAGTEAFF
D: TRBD1
size: many
V: TRBV15
J: TRBJ1-1

DNA: TGTGCCAGCAGTGCTAGAGATAACCATGGCTACACCTTC
CDR3: CASSARDNHGYTF
D: .
size: .
V: TRBV9
J: TRBJ1-2

DNA: TGCAGTGCTAGCGATCTACAACAGGGTGGTGGGATTAATCAGCCCCAGCATTTT
CDR3: CSASDLQQGGGINQPQHF
D: .
size: .
V: TRBV20-1
J: TRBJ1-5

DNA: TGCGCCAGCAGCCACAATTTACCTGAAGCTTTCTTT
CDR3: CASSHNLPEAFF
D: .
size: few
V: TRBV4-1
J: TRBJ1-1

DNA: TGCGCCAGCTCTCCGGGCCTGACCGCTGGAAACAACATATATTTT
CDR3: CASSPGLTAGNNIYF
D: .
size: .
V: TRBV5-1
J: TRBJ1-3

DNA: TGTGCCAGCAGCAGGGCAGGGGGCAATCAGCCCCAGCATTTT
CDR3: CASSRAGGNQPQHF
D: .
size: many
V: TRBV14
J: TRBJ1-5

DNA: TGTGCCAGCGGGAGAGGGTCCTACGAGCAGTACTTC
CDR3: CASGRGSYEQYF
D: .
size: many
V: TRBV12-3/TRBV12-4
J: TRBJ2-7

DNA: TGTGCCAGCAGCGTAGCAGGGGATGAAGCTTTCTTT
CDR3: CASSVAGDEAFF
D: .
size: many
V: TRBV9
J: TRBJ1-1

DNA: TGTGCCAGCAGCTTAGGCGGGACCGGGAGAGTGAACACTGAAGCTTTCTTT
CDR3: CASSLGGTGRVNTEAFF
D: .
size: .
V: TRBV11-2
J: TRBJ1-1

DNA: TGTGCCACCGGGACAGCTTATAGCAATCAGCCCCAGCATTTT
CDR3: CATGTAYSNQPQHF
D: TRBD1
size: few
V: TRBV10-3
J: TRBJ1-5

DNA: TGTGCCAGCAACCCTACGACAGGGGAGACCTACGAGCAGTACTTC
CDR3: CASNPTTGETYEQYF
D: TRBD1
size: many
V: TRBV2
J: TRBJ2-7

DNA: TGTGCCAGCAGTCTTGTCAGGGGATCAGGGGGGAATACCCAGTACTTC
CDR3: CASSLVRGSGGNTQYF
D: .
size: .
V: TRBV12-3/TRBV12-4
J: TRBJ2-5

DNA: TGCAGCGTTGAGAAGAATTGTGAAGCTTTCTTT
CDR3: CSVEKNCEAFF
D: .
size: .
V: TRBV29-1
J: TRBJ1-1

DNA: TGCAGTGCAGGGGGGGAACTGAACACCGGGGAGCTGTTTTTT
CDR3: CSAGGELNTGELFF
D: .
size: few
V: TRBV20-1
J: TRBJ2-2

DNA: TGTGCCAGCAGCCCCCGCGGGGGCGGGAAGACTGAAGCTTTCTTT
CDR3: CASSPRGGGKTEAFF
D: .
size: few
V: TRBV9
J: TRBJ1-1

DNA: TGTGCCATCACCGGGGGCGGCACTGAAGCTTTC
CDR3: CAITGGGTEAF
D: .
size: .
V: TRBV10-3
J: TRBJ2-6

DNA: TGTGCCAGCGGCGGACCAAACACTGAAGCTTTCTTT
CDR3: CASGGPNTEAFF
D: .
size: many
V: TRBV9
J: TRBJ1-1

DNA: TGCAGCGTTGAGGGGGGGGCCAACACCGGGGAGCTGTTTTTT
CDR3: CSVEGGANTGELFF
D: .
size: many
V: TRBV29-1
J: TRBJ2-2

DNA: TGCAGCGTTGAATTATCACTTGGGGAGACCCAGTACTTC
CDR3: CSVELSLGETQYF
D: .
size: few
V: TRBV29-1
J: TRBJ2-5

DNA: TGTGCCAGCAGCTTAGGGGACGTCATAGAGACCCAGTACTTC
CDR3: CASSLGDVIETQYF
D: .
size: .
V: TRBV7-9
J: TRBJ2-5

DNA: TGTGCCAGCAGCCTTCCCGGGACTAGCGGATGGACCGGGGAGCTGTTTTTT
CDR3: CASSLPGTSGWTGELFF
D: TRBD2
size: few
V: TRBV7-9
J: TRBJ2-2

DNA: TGTGCCAGCAGTGAAGAGGGGACAGTCTCTGGAAACACCATATATTTT
CDR3: CASSEEGTVSGNTIYF
D: TRBD1
size: many
V: TRBV2
J: TRBJ1-3

DNA: TGTGCCTGGAAACGGGGAGACACTGAAGCTTTCTTT
CDR3: CAWKRGDTEAFF
D: .
size: .
V: TRBV30
J: TRBJ1-1

DNA: TGTGCCTCCGCAGCCGGGTCTCATGAAAAACTGTTTTTT
CDR3: CASAAGSHEKLFF
D: .
size: .
V: TRBV10-3
J: TRBJ1-4

DNA: TGTGCCACCAGCAGAGAGGGGACAGGGCGTTCACCCCTCCACTTT
CDR3: CATSREGTGRSPLHF
D: TRBD1
size: many
V: TRBV15
J: TRBJ1-6

DNA: TGTGCCAGCAGTTCCCACACAGGGACAAATTCACCCCTCCACTTT
CDR3: CASSSHTGTNSPLHF
D: .
size: .
V: TRBV2
J: TRBJ1-6

DNA: TGTGCCAGCAGCTACCCAAGGGCTGAAGCTTTCTTT
CDR3: CASSYPRAEAFF
D: .
size: .
V: TRBV7-9
J: TRBJ1-1

DNA: TGTGCCAGCAGTCGCGGGACAGGGTATGGTGAGCAGTACTTC
CDR3: CASSRGTGYGEQYF
D: TRBD1
size: .
V: TRBV9
J: TRBJ2-7

DNA: TGCAGTGCTAGAGGGGCTGGAAACACCTTC
CDR3: CSARGAGNTF
D: .
size: .
V: TRBV20-1
J: TRBJ1-2

DNA: TGTGCCAGCAGTGATCAGGAGGCCTATAATTCACCCCTCCACTTT
CDR3: CASSDQEAYNSPLHF
D: .
size: many
V: TRBV25-1
J: TRBJ1-6

DNA: TGCAGTGCTACGGGACTAGCGGGTATCGATACGCAGTATTTT
CDR3: CSATGLAGIDTQYF
D: TRBD2
size: .
V: TRBV20-1
J: TRBJ2-3

DNA: TGTGCCAGCAGTGACCCTCGGGGGAACACCGGGGAGCTGTTTTTT
CDR3: CASSDPRGNTGELFF
D: .
size: few
V: TRBV12-3/TRBV12-4
J: TRBJ2-2